The present TCR beta chain was sequenced within a study of CD8+ T cells in alopecia areata (dated by TCRdb to 2016 to 2018). In the study overall: Treated patients were enrolled in an open-label pilot trial of oral tofacitinib, 5 to 10 mg twice daily, for moderate-to-severe alopecia areata. Tofacitinib was administered for 6 to 18 months, and 6 months of follow-up off drug were then conducted to assess delayed response and recurrence. The SALT score, which quantifies the percentage of affected scalp surface area, was used to measure disease severity in treated patients. The study used high-throughput TCRbeta sequencing to examine T cell clonal expansion in alopecia areata, in both the C3H/HeJ mouse model and human patients. In humans, TCRbeta sequencing was performed on scalp tissue and on sorted CD4+ and CD8+ peripheral blood T cells from healthy controls and from patients with patchy or totalis/universalis alopecia areata. Patients on tofacitinib were biopsied at baseline and after 4 and 24 weeks of treatment, and several of the patients also had a later scalp biopsy. Clonality in the scalp was compared among normal scalp (n=4), patchy alopecia areata scalp (n=8), and alopecia totalis/universalis scalp (n=8). RNA was extracted with the PAXgene miRNA kit for fixed scalp, the miRNeasy kit for PBMCs, and the RNeasy kit for mouse skin. Amplification of TCRbeta CDR3 regions was done by immunoSEQ multiplex PCR using 35 Vbeta forward primers and 13 Jbeta reverse primers. The full study reports these points: Compared with normal scalp, lesional scalp had higher clonality and more expanded CD8+ clones, particularly in alopecia totalis/universalis, a pattern that suggests antigenic drive. Many expanded lesional clones were found to persist in scalp and blood during tofacitinib treatment, and relapse after treatment cessation may be partly explained by this persistence. Scalp clonality and the number of expanded CD8+ clones among the top 100 scalp clones were significantly decreased by tofacitinib. Because the treated cohort was small and had only one nonresponder, larger studies are needed to examine links between baseline CD8+ expansion and response. Unlike mouse skin, where gammadelta T cells dominate, normal human skin contains resident alphabeta T cells that get sequenced too, which complicates analysis of the scalp TCR repertoire. Shared TCR sequences between patients were less evident than in mice, which may be partly attributable to HLA diversity in the patient population.

The treatment or condition label here, explained by the study, means: oral pan-JAK inhibitor, 5-10 mg twice daily. Lesional scalp punch biopsies and peripheral blood were obtained from alopecia areata patients. PBMCs were isolated by density centrifugation and stained for CD3, CD4 and CD8, after which CD4+ and CD8+ T cells were sorted on a FACSAria. The library was obtained by the immunoSEQ multiplex PCR assay. RNA was extracted from all samples and reverse transcribed into cDNA, which served as template for TCR sequencing. SuperScript III was used to make first-strand cDNA, primed with a 2:1 mix of oligo-dT and random hexamers. Amplification bias was assessed with a synthetic immune receptor repertoire, and residual bias was removed computationally. Turning to the authors' computational methods: After raw reads were preprocessed to remove errors, the CDR3 was defined following IMGT conventions as running from the conserved cysteine to phenylalanine. To get clonality, Shannon entropy was normalized by log2 of the number of productive unique TCRs and the result was subtracted from 1. Whether each scalp clone was CD4 or CD8 was inferred by checking scalp TCRbeta sequences against the CD4 and CD8 repertoires from sorted blood. TCRdb holds this immuneACCESS table with in-frame rearrangements only. Some clones are missing; in checked studies, unresolved V genes explain under half, and the rest has no known cause. V, J and clone size are taken as reported in that table, and D and trimming were inferred from the DNA itself. This sample gives some 190,000 clones in total; roughly 60% of them show up just once. Of the sample, approximately 1.2% is held by the ten largest clones.

To note about this clone: Which antigen it targets is not known. No much larger clone exists at a distance of one base, and base qualities are not known.

The CDR1 and CDR2 encoded by the germline V gene are SQVTM and ANQGSEA. V loses 6 bases, J loses 6 bases, and the germline ends lie 20 bases apart. The CDR3 measures 14 amino acids from cysteine to phenylalanine. The sequence is cut down to CDR3 DNA, 42 bases in frame from base 1. The chain couples TRBV29-1 to TRBJ1-1; tentative D gene TRBD1, with 5 bases matching. The origin of this receptor is a human donor with alopecia areata. The specimen comprised CD4+ T cells sorted from blood, sampled at roughly week 49, from a patient treated with tofacitinib. The encoded CDR3 is CSVVSPAQGPEAFF. Here is the DNA: TGCAGCGTAGTGTCTCCCGCCCAGGGCCCTGAAGCTTTCTTT.